The T cell receptor (beta chain) described here comes from a study of T cell changes during pregnancy in multiple sclerosis. Profiling relied on immunoSEQ multiplex PCR, and the TCRdb table lists in-frame clones only, not all of them. The sample yields tens of thousands of clones, nearly 90% seen once. The receptor comes from a female donor with multiple sclerosis, enrolled in a pregnancy study. This specimen was peripheral blood, taken in the first trimester of pregnancy.

The CDR3 sequence: CASSQREGRGEQFF. CDR3 coding DNA: TGCGCCAGCAGCCAAAGAGAAGGCCGGGGTGAGCAGTTCTTC. The chain links TRBV4-1 to TRBJ2-1, with TRBD2 as a possible D gene (5 bases). Looked up from germline, CDR1 is MGHRA and CDR2 is YSYEKL. The CDR3 has 14 residues. The germline V and J ends were trimmed by 2 bases and 9 bases, with 14 bases remaining between them.